The clone carrying this TCR beta chain was observed many times. The antigen remains undetermined. Time point here: newly diagnosed GD, antithyroid drugs for less than 3 months. The TCR library was prepared using RNA isolated from PBMCs. By American Thyroid Association guidelines, Graves' disease was diagnosed in the cohort. An endocrinology department in Xi'an, China, recruited the patients. These data come from a study of regulatory T cells in long-lasting Graves disease. Trimming took 3 bases from V and 8 from J, leaving 20 bases between them. The CDR3 loop spans 15 amino acids. The germline CDR1 and CDR2 sequences are SGHKS and YYEKEE (reference sequence). Overall study findings and caveats: Favored gene segments in persistent disease were TRBV28, TRBJ1-2 and TRBJ2-5.

Researchers made TCR beta libraries by using iRepertoire HTBI primers and running Arm-PCR on CDR3 regions. TCRdb redid the calling of the multiplex PCR reads with MiXCR, one entry per CDR3 protein. Of hundreds of thousands of distinct CDR3 sequences detected, around 15% appear once; the ten largest clones hold more than 15%. The same sample was also studied in work on T cells in Graves' hyperthyroidism and ophthalmopathy. This second report adds: RT-PCR in the first round (using the HTBI primer set) targeted the TCR CDR3.

The chain carries TRBV5-5 and TRBJ1-2, with D uncertain. This TCR was recovered from a woman in her 30s with Graves disease. The sequencing here drew on peripheral blood mononuclear cells (PBMCs), taken at new diagnosis, from a patient treated with antithyroid drugs. The CDR3 sequence: CASSSQPEVPQGYTF. The CDR3 DNA sequence: TGTGCCAGCAGCTCCCAACCGGAGGTTCCTCAGGGCTACACCTTC.